The 15 T cell receptor beta chains presented below share a single source sample, sequenced in a study of regulatory T cells in long-lasting Graves disease. Investigators prepared the TCR beta libraries by applying iRepertoire HTBI primers and Arm-PCR of CDR3 regions. TCRdb re-derived calls from the multiplex PCR reads in MiXCR, one entry per CDR3 protein. The sample includes roughly 560,000 distinct CDR3 sequences, around 12% of them seen just once. Regarding time point: newly diagnosed GD, antithyroid drugs for less than 3 months. With RNA extracted from PBMCs as input, the TCR library was made. Separately, the same data were catalogued under a study of T cells in Graves' hyperthyroidism and ophthalmopathy.

The source was peripheral blood mononuclear cells (PBMCs), collected at new diagnosis, from a patient treated with antithyroid drugs. The receptor source for this set is a woman aged 25-40 years with Graves disease.

This clonotype was detected a few times. The chain joins TRBV5-6 to TRBJ2-3; the D gene is possibly TRBD2 (6 bases). Germline values: CDR1 SGHDT, CDR2 YYEEEE. Trimming pared 1 base from V and 1 base from J, leaving 10 bases between. This CDR3 region has 15 residues. The CDR3 reads CASSLLGGGTDTQYF. The CDR3 DNA reads TGTGCCAGCAGCTTGTTGGGCGGGGGCACAGATACGCAGTATTTT.

This clonotype was observed many times. In DNA form, the CDR3 reads TGTGCCAGCAGCCCCGAATGGGTTCATTCGGATACGCAGTATTTT. Translation gives CASSPEWVHSDTQYF. V usage is TRBV11-2 and J usage is TRBJ2-3, with unresolved D. The CDR3 spans 15 residues. The V gene's germline CDR1 is SGHAT and CDR2 FQNNGV. The V end was cut by 5 bases, the J end by 6 bases, with 18 bases between.

The J gene is TRBJ1-3, the V gene TRBV19; D is ambiguous. Deletions cut 3 bases from V and 2 bases from J, with 14 bases between. CDR1 is LNHDA, CDR2 SQIVND, per germline (reference sequence). This CDR3 contains 16 residues. Here the CDR3 reads CASSMVIGQPGNTIYF. CDR3 in DNA: TGTGCCAGTAGTATGGTTATTGGGCAGCCTGGAAACACCATATATTTT.

The V and J genes are TRBV5-1 and TRBJ1-2; 9 positions match TRBD1. Germline values: CDR1 SGHRS, CDR2 YFSETQ. V lost 7 bases, J lost 5 bases, and 9 bases stayed unmatched. CDR3 length equals 14 residues. The CDR3 spells CASAKGDREYGYTF. The DNA of the CDR3 is TGCGCCAGCGCGAAGGGGGACAGGGAGTATGGCTACACCTTC.

The chain links TRBV15 to TRBJ2-2; D is unclear. Germline V CDR1 and CDR2: LNHNV, YYDKDF (reference sequence). The CDR3 is made up of 12 amino acids. V was shortened by 4 bases and J by 3 bases, with 3 bases between the two germline ends. Here the CDR3 reads CATSTYTGELFF. The CDR3 nucleotides are TGTGCCACCAGCACTTACACCGGGGAGCTGTTTTTT.

This clonotype was seen a few times. The chain employs TRBV7-9 and TRBJ1-1; D uncertain. There are 14 residues in the CDR3. Germline V gene data show CDR1 as SEHNR and CDR2 as FQNEAQ (reference sequence). Deletions cut 5 bases from V and 3 bases from J, with 13 bases between. The CDR3 DNA follows: TGTGCCAGCAGCCCCTTTGTTGAGGACACTGAAGCTTTCTTT. Amino acids: CASSPFVEDTEAFF.

The chain is built from TRBV5-1 and TRBJ1-1; 8 nucleotides match TRBD1. CDR1 SGHRS and CDR2 YFSETQ come from the germline V gene. V dropped 3 bases and J dropped 6; count of bases not matched to a gene: 10. There are 15 residues in the CDR3. The CDR3, as DNA: TGCGCCAGCAGCTGGGGGGCCAGGGGGCAGTCTGAAGCTTTCTTT. Amino acid sequence: CASSWGARGQSEAFF.

At least ten counts were recorded for this clonotype. The chain couples TRBV7-9 to TRBJ2-1, with D perhaps being TRBD1 or TRBD2 (7 bases each). V was trimmed by 5 bases and J by 6 bases, leaving 20 bases between them. Germline V gene sequence: CDR1 SEHNR, CDR2 FQNEAQ (reference sequence). CDR3 size: 16 residues. The CDR3 loop reads CASSRAGGGPLNEQFF. For the CDR3, the DNA is TGTGCCAGCAGCCGGGCAGGGGGAGGGCCACTCAATGAGCAGTTCTTC.

The sample holds a few counts of this clonotype. A read error may account for a junction end that differs from germline. The chain is built from TRBV12-3 or TRBV12-4 and TRBJ1-3; 10 nucleotides match TRBD1. This CDR3 comprises 15 residues. In nucleotides, the CDR3 is TGTGCCGGCAGTGAGACAGGGGGCCCTGGAAACACCATATATTTT. It specifies CAGSETGGPGNTIYF.

At least ten counts were recorded for this clonotype. The gene calls are TRBV28 and TRBJ2-7; D unclear. The length of the CDR3 is 14 residues. V lost 6 bases and J lost 5, with 17 bases in between. Germline-derived CDR1 and CDR2 are MDHEN and SYDVKM. CDR3 amino acids: CASSPGWGGDEQYF. The CDR3 nucleotides read TGTGCCAGCAGCCCTGGGTGGGGTGGGGACGAGCAGTACTTC.

Comments on this clonotype: At one of its ends the junction is not consistent with the germline gene, which may arise from a read error. This chain joins TRBV9 and TRBJ2-2; D possibly corresponds to TRBD1 (5 bases). The CDR3 length is 13 residues. Per germline, CDR1 SGDLS and CDR2 YYNGEE. Here the CDR3 reads CAGSPTWGRELFF. CDR3 DNA: TGTGCCGGCAGCCCTACATGGGGCCGGGAGCTGTTTTTT.

This clonotype appeared a few times. Given a much more abundant clone one base away, this may be a read error. The genes are TRBV11-1 and TRBJ2-1, with no clear D. The J call may be faulty, since TRBJ2-5 better matches the DNA end. CDR1 is SGHAT and CDR2 is FQDESV in the germline V gene (reference sequence). The CDR3 spans 15 residues. As DNA, the CDR3 is TGTGCCAGCAGCCCCGCGCTAACTCACCAAGAGACCCAGTACTTC. Protein: CASSPALTHQETQYF.

This clonotype was found a few times. The chain uses TRBV6-2 or TRBV6-3 and TRBJ2-1; no clear D gene. Germline CDR1 reads MNHEY; CDR2 reads SVGEGT. The CDR3 runs to 17 residues. Trimming took 0 bases from V and 3 from J, leaving 15 bases between them. CDR3 bases: TGTGCCAGCAGTTACTCCCCGAGAGACCAAATCTACAATGAGCAGTTCTTC. Its translation is CASSYSPRDQIYNEQFF.

The chain couples TRBV20-1 to TRBJ1-2, with 7 bases lining up with TRBD1. V gave up 6 bases and J gave up 6 bases; unmatched junction bases: 7. CDR1 DFQATT and CDR2 SNEGSKA come from the germline V gene (reference sequence). CDR3 length equals 12 residues. Here the CDR3 reads CSAPDRVNGYTF. The CDR3 DNA sequence: TGCAGTGCACCCGACAGGGTGAATGGCTACACCTTC.

In this sample, this clonotype turned up many times. This chain connects TRBV11-3 to TRBJ2-2; 9 bases are shared with TRBD2. The CDR3 consists of 15 residues. From germline, CDR1 is SGHNT and CDR2 YENEEA. The V segment lost 7 bases and the J segment 0 bases; nucleotides outside the gene matches: 3. The CDR3 DNA reads TGTGCCAGCACGGCTAGCGGGACGAACACCGGGGAGCTGTTTTTT. Its protein is CASTASGTNTGELFF.